This T cell receptor beta chain derives from a study of beta chain features in type 1 diabetes. Across the whole study: Age, gender and cell yields were similar between patients and healthy donors.

This clone was seen repeatedly, ten times or more. Its antigen is unknown. Study results and limitations: Resolution of whether HLA type affects TCRB rearrangement was not achieved here. More deletions and fewer insertions at VDJ junctions were found in patients with type 1 diabetes. Highly expressing activated T cells could be over-counted with a cDNA template.

V trimming: 2 bases; J trimming: 3 bases; junction bases outside the gene matches: 0. Germline values: CDR1 KGHSH, CDR2 LQKENI. The CDR3 is 13 amino acids. Every isolated RNA sample was fully reverse transcribed, so sequencing captured expressed TCRB transcripts. Generated by immunoSEQ multiplex PCR, the TCRdb table keeps only in-frame clones and is missing some. The repertoire holds approximately 90,000 clones, with roughly a third as singletons. The chain recombines TRBV18 with TRBJ2-5; TRBD1 matches 7 bases. Input material: stem cell memory CD4+ T cells from blood. The source of this sequence is a woman younger than 30 in good health. The CDR3 DNA follows: TGTGCCAGCTCACCAGGGACAGAAGAGACCCAGTACTTC. The encoded protein is CASSPGTEETQYF.